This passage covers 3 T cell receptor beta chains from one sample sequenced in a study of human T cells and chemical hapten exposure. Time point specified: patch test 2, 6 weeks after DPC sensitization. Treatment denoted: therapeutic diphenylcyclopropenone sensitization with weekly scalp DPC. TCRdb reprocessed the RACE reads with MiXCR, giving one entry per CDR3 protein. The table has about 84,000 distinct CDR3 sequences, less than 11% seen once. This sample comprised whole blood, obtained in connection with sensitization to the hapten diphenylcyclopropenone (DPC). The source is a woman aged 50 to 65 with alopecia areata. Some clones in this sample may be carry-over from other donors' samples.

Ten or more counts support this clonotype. The CDR3 here is CASSQGVSPLHF. The CDR3 DNA is TGCGCCAGCAGCCAGGGGGTTTCACCCCTCCACTTT. The V gene is TRBV4-1, the J gene TRBJ1-6; tentative D call: TRBD1 (5 bases). CDR3 length: 12 residues. Per the germline V gene, CDR1 is MGHRA and CDR2 is YSYEKL. Trimming left V 3 bases short and J 9 bases short, with 6 bases between.

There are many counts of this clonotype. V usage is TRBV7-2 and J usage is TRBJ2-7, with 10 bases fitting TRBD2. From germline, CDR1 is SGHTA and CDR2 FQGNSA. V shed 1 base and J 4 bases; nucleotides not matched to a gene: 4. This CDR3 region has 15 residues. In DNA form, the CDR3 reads TGTGCCAGCAGCTTAGAACTAGCGGGATGGTACGAGCAGTACTTC. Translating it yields CASSLELAGWYEQYF.

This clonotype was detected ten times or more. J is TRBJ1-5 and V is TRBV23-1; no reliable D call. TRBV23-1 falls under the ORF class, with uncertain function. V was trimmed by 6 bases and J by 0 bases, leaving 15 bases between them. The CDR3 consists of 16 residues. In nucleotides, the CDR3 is TGCGCCAGCAGCTCCTTACGACACCTTAGCAATCAGCCCCAGCATTTT. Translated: CASSSLRHLSNQPQHF.